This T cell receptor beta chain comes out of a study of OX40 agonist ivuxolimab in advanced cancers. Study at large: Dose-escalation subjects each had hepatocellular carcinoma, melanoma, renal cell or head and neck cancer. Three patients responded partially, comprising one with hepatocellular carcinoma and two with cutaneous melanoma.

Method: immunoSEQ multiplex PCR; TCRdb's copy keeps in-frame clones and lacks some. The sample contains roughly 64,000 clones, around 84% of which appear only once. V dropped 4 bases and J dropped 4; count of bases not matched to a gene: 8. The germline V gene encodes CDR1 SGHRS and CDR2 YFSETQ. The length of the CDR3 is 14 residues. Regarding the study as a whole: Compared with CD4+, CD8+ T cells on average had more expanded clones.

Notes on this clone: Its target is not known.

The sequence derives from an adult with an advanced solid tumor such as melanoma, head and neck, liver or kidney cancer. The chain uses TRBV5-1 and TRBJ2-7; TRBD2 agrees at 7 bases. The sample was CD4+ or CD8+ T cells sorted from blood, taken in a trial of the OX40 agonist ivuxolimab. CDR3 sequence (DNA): TGCGCCAGCAGCGGGGCTAGCGGACCGTACGAGCAGTACTTC. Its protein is CASSGASGPYEQYF.